This T cell receptor beta chain emerged from a study of blood T cell repertoires in COVID-19. The protocol was immunoSEQ multiplex PCR, while the TCRdb copy is restricted to in-frame clones and leaves out a portion. The data contain under 250,000 clones, about 84% of them singletons. Cohorts were based on clinical histories the participants reported. Germline V gene sequence: CDR1 SGDLS, CDR2 YYNGEE. The ends lost 4 bases at V and 2 bases at J; junction bases unmatched: 10. The CDR3 loop spans 16 amino acids. This TCR was sampled from a young man with acute COVID-19. The chain employs TRBV9 and TRBJ2-7; the match to TRBD2 covers 9 bases. Sequencing was done on a sample of PBMCs or T cells enriched from blood (not recorded which). DNA for the CDR3: TGTGCCAGCAGCCGCGGGGGGGTCGTTCACCCCTACGAGCAGTACTTC. This gives the protein CASSRGGVVHPYEQYF. Variable domain in full (rest from reference TRBV9 and TRBJ2-7): DSGVTQTPKHLITATGQRVTLRCSPRSGDLSVYWYQQSLDQGLQFLIQYYNGEERAKGNILERFSAQQFPDLHSELNLSSLELGDSALYFCASSRGGVVHPYEQYFGPGTRLTVT.